These T cell receptor beta chains were read from a single sample in a study of patients and donors after allogeneic stem cell transplantation. TCRdb recomputed calls from the RT-PCR reads with MiXCR, one row per CDR3 protein. The sample contains about 410,000 distinct CDR3 sequences, more than 15% of which appear only once. Sequenced input: blood, either unsorted or a sorted T cell fraction (not recorded which). These receptors were obtained from a human donor who was either an allogeneic HSCT recipient or a stem cell or donor lymphocyte infusion donor (not recorded which). It is not recorded whose cells these are; they may come from a transplant donor. Both conserved end residues are part of each CDR3. Fields, in order: clone size, V gene, D gene, J gene, CDR3 DNA, CDR3 protein. The D gene is left open where the match is weak. Part of the rows lack a size; the others show once, few, many or a class for expanded clones.

clone size: few; V gene: TRBV7-7; D gene: -; J gene: TRBJ1-1; CDR3 DNA: TGTGCCAGCGCACCCCTAGACCTGAACACTGAAGCTTTCTTT; CDR3 protein: CASAPLDLNTEAFF
clone size: -; V gene: TRBV5-5; D gene: -; J gene: TRBJ2-1; CDR3 DNA: TGTGCCAGCAGCTTGTGGTCCTACAATGAGCAGTTCTTC; CDR3 protein: CASSLWSYNEQFF
clone size: -; V gene: TRBV28; D gene: TRBD1; J gene: TRBJ1-5; CDR3 DNA: TGTGCCAGCAGTTCTCCGGGACAGGGGGTGGTCAATCAGCCCCAGCATTTT; CDR3 protein: CASSSPGQGVVNQPQHF
clone size: few; V gene: TRBV13; D gene: TRBD2; J gene: TRBJ2-1; CDR3 DNA: TGTGCCAGCAGCGATAAGGCCCTCGGGACTAGTACCCCTGAGCAGTTCTTC; CDR3 protein: CASSDKALGTSTPEQFF
clone size: -; V gene: TRBV12-3/TRBV12-4; D gene: TRBD2; J gene: TRBJ2-1; CDR3 DNA: TGTGCCAGCAGTTTTGTAGCGGGTCTCTACAATGAGCAGTTCTTC; CDR3 protein: CASSFVAGLYNEQFF
clone size: -; V gene: TRBV5-1; D gene: -; J gene: TRBJ1-1; CDR3 DNA: TGCGCCAGCAGTCCCTCAGAATGGGGCAGGACTGAAGCTTTCTTT; CDR3 protein: CASSPSEWGRTEAFF
clone size: few; V gene: TRBV20-1; D gene: TRBD2; J gene: TRBJ2-1; CDR3 DNA: TGCAGTGCTAGGCTGGCGTTGGTGGGAGGGCTGGTTGAGCAGTTCTTC; CDR3 protein: CSARLALVGGLVEQFF
clone size: -; V gene: TRBV2; D gene: TRBD1; J gene: TRBJ1-4; CDR3 DNA: TGTGCCAGCAGCGGGACAGGGGGGAATGAAAAACTGTTTTTT; CDR3 protein: CASSGTGGNEKLFF
clone size: -; V gene: TRBV12-3/TRBV12-4; D gene: -; J gene: TRBJ1-2; CDR3 DNA: TGTGCCAGCACTCTCATACAGGGAGGCGGCTACACCTTC; CDR3 protein: CASTLIQGGGYTF
clone size: few; V gene: TRBV2; D gene: -; J gene: TRBJ2-7; CDR3 DNA: TGTGCCAGCACCGAAGGTGTTTCCTACGAGCAGTACTTC; CDR3 protein: CASTEGVSYEQYF
clone size: few; V gene: TRBV10-2; D gene: TRBD2; J gene: TRBJ2-3; CDR3 DNA: TGCGCCAGCAGTGACGGCGGACTAGCGGGAAGTTTT; CDR3 protein: CASSDGGLAGSF
clone size: few; V gene: TRBV20-1; D gene: TRBD2; J gene: TRBJ2-3; CDR3 DNA: TGCAGTGCTCTAGAGCGGGGGGGCCCCGCAGATACGCAGTATTTT; CDR3 protein: CSALERGGPADTQYF
clone size: -; V gene: TRBV19; D gene: -; J gene: TRBJ1-2; CDR3 DNA: TGTGCCAGTAGTATGGGCGAACGGGGCTACACCTTC; CDR3 protein: CASSMGERGYTF
clone size: -; V gene: TRBV3-1; D gene: TRBD2; J gene: TRBJ2-7; CDR3 DNA: TGTGCCAGCAGCCAGGCCCTAGCGGGCCCCCCCCTAGACGAGCAGTACTTC; CDR3 protein: CASSQALAGPPLDEQYF
clone size: few; V gene: TRBV4-3; D gene: TRBD1; J gene: TRBJ2-7; CDR3 DNA: TGCGCCAGCAGCCAAAACAGGGGGGCCGTCTACGAGCAGTACTTC; CDR3 protein: CASSQNRGAVYEQYF
clone size: -; V gene: TRBV7-3; D gene: TRBD2; J gene: TRBJ2-3; CDR3 DNA: TGTGCCAGCAGCTTATTAAGATCAGGAGCGGGGAGCACAGATACGCAGTATTTT; CDR3 protein: CASSLLRSGAGSTDTQYF
clone size: few; V gene: TRBV28; D gene: -; J gene: TRBJ1-5; CDR3 DNA: TGTGCCAGCAGTTTCGGCGGGTTTAGTAGCAATCAGCCCCAGCATTTT; CDR3 protein: CASSFGGFSSNQPQHF
clone size: few; V gene: TRBV6-4; D gene: -; J gene: TRBJ2-2; CDR3 DNA: TGTGCCAGCAGTGACGGAGGGACCCCCCGCACCGGGGAGCTGTTTTTT; CDR3 protein: CASSDGGTPRTGELFF
clone size: few; V gene: TRBV7-9; D gene: -; J gene: TRBJ1-6; CDR3 DNA: TGTGCCAGCAGAGGTCCGGGACGGAATAATTCACCCCTCCACTTT; CDR3 protein: CASRGPGRNNSPLHF
clone size: -; V gene: TRBV12-3/TRBV12-4; D gene: TRBD2; J gene: TRBJ2-7; CDR3 DNA: TGTGCCAGCAGTTCCCGACTAGCGAAATCCCACGAGCAGTACTTC; CDR3 protein: CASSSRLAKSHEQYF
clone size: few; V gene: TRBV4-1; D gene: TRBD1; J gene: TRBJ1-4; CDR3 DNA: TGCGCCAGCAGCCCGACAGGGGGTGATGAAAAACTGTTTTTT; CDR3 protein: CASSPTGGDEKLFF
clone size: few; V gene: TRBV2; D gene: TRBD1; J gene: TRBJ2-1; CDR3 DNA: TGTGCCAGCAGCCCTATACAGGGGACCATCTACAATGAGCAGTTCTTC; CDR3 protein: CASSPIQGTIYNEQFF
clone size: few; V gene: TRBV2; D gene: TRBD1; J gene: TRBJ1-5; CDR3 DNA: TGTGCCAGCAGTGAAAACAGGGGAAGTCAGCCCCAGCATTTT; CDR3 protein: CASSENRGSQPQHF
clone size: many; V gene: TRBV4-3; D gene: -; J gene: TRBJ2-5; CDR3 DNA: TGCGCCAGCAGCCAAGAAACAGGCCAAGAGACCCAGTACTTC; CDR3 protein: CASSQETGQETQYF
clone size: -; V gene: TRBV6-1; D gene: -; J gene: TRBJ2-3; CDR3 DNA: TGTGCCAGCTCCGGGCAGGGGGGAACAGATACGCAGTATTTT; CDR3 protein: CASSGQGGTDTQYF
clone size: -; V gene: TRBV29-1; D gene: -; J gene: TRBJ1-2; CDR3 DNA: TGCAGCGTTGAAGGTCAGGTTGGCAGGAACTATGGCTACACCTTC; CDR3 protein: CSVEGQVGRNYGYTF
clone size: -; V gene: TRBV2; D gene: -; J gene: TRBJ2-3; CDR3 DNA: TGTGCCAGCAGACTCATGACTCCCCGCACAGATACGCAGTATTTT; CDR3 protein: CASRLMTPRTDTQYF
clone size: -; V gene: TRBV9; D gene: -; J gene: TRBJ2-5; CDR3 DNA: TGTGCCAGCAGCGTAGCGGGGGCGGGGGAGACCCAGTACTTC; CDR3 protein: CASSVAGAGETQYF
clone size: few; V gene: TRBV27; D gene: -; J gene: TRBJ1-1; CDR3 DNA: TGTGCCAGCAGTTTACGAGGGTACGGCACTGAAGCTTTCTTT; CDR3 protein: CASSLRGYGTEAFF
clone size: -; V gene: TRBV7-9; D gene: -; J gene: TRBJ1-2; CDR3 DNA: TGTGCCAGCAGCTCCCAGGACAGACGGAAAAACTATGGCTACACCTTC; CDR3 protein: CASSSQDRRKNYGYTF
clone size: -; V gene: TRBV10-3; D gene: -; J gene: TRBJ2-7; CDR3 DNA: TGTGCCATCAGTGAGTTAGTCGGGGCGACCTACGAGCAGTACTTC; CDR3 protein: CAISELVGATYEQYF
clone size: -; V gene: TRBV27; D gene: TRBD2; J gene: TRBJ2-7; CDR3 DNA: TGTGCCAGCAGTCCCTGGAACGGGGGGTACGAGCAGTACTTC; CDR3 protein: CASSPWNGGYEQYF
clone size: -; V gene: TRBV12-3/TRBV12-4; D gene: -; J gene: TRBJ1-6; CDR3 DNA: TGTGCCAGCAGTTTAGTGGGGTCTGGCAATAATTCACCCCTCCACTTT; CDR3 protein: CASSLVGSGNNSPLHF
clone size: few; V gene: TRBV25-1; D gene: -; J gene: TRBJ1-1; CDR3 DNA: TGTGCCAGCAGTGAATCGAGCATAATGAACACTGAAGCTTTCTTT; CDR3 protein: CASSESSIMNTEAFF
clone size: -; V gene: TRBV12-3/TRBV12-4; D gene: TRBD1; J gene: TRBJ1-6; CDR3 DNA: TGTGCCAGCAGCCCCGGACAGGCCGGGTTTAATTCACCCCTCCACTTT; CDR3 protein: CASSPGQAGFNSPLHF
clone size: -; V gene: TRBV4-1; D gene: -; J gene: TRBJ2-7; CDR3 DNA: TGCGCCAGCAGCCAATTACGGGGAAGCTCCTACGAGCAGTACTTC; CDR3 protein: CASSQLRGSSYEQYF
clone size: -; V gene: TRBV19; D gene: TRBD2; J gene: TRBJ2-2; CDR3 DNA: TGTGCCAGTAGTATGGGGGGGTCTAGGAACACCGGGGAGCTGTTTTTT; CDR3 protein: CASSMGGSRNTGELFF
clone size: -; V gene: TRBV20-1; D gene: -; J gene: TRBJ2-7; CDR3 DNA: TGCAGTGCTAGAGATCTAGATAGTAGGATTGGCGAGCAGTACTTC; CDR3 protein: CSARDLDSRIGEQYF
clone size: few; V gene: TRBV27; D gene: TRBD1; J gene: TRBJ2-7; CDR3 DNA: TGTGCCAGCAGACTACGGGACAGAGGTGGATACGAGCAGTACTTC; CDR3 protein: CASRLRDRGGYEQYF
clone size: few; V gene: TRBV6-1; D gene: -; J gene: TRBJ2-3; CDR3 DNA: TGTGCCAGCAATACATTAGTTTGGCGGGCAGATACGCAGTATTTT; CDR3 protein: CASNTLVWRADTQYF
clone size: few; V gene: TRBV3-1; D gene: -; J gene: TRBJ1-1; CDR3 DNA: TGTGCCAGCAGCGTACTCGGAGAAGCTTTCTTT; CDR3 protein: CASSVLGEAFF
clone size: few; V gene: TRBV5-1; D gene: TRBD2; J gene: TRBJ2-3; CDR3 DNA: TGCGCCAGCAGCCTTCCCGGACTAGCGGCTAGCACAGATACGCAGTATTTT; CDR3 protein: CASSLPGLAASTDTQYF
clone size: many; V gene: TRBV5-1; D gene: -; J gene: TRBJ1-1; CDR3 DNA: TGCGCCAGCAGCTTGGTATCGGGACCCAGGAACACTGAAGCTTTCTTT; CDR3 protein: CASSLVSGPRNTEAFF
clone size: -; V gene: TRBV5-6; D gene: -; J gene: TRBJ2-5; CDR3 DNA: TGTGCCAGCAGCTTGTGGAGGGGCGGAGAGACCCAGTACTTC; CDR3 protein: CASSLWRGGETQYF
clone size: -; V gene: TRBV7-9; D gene: TRBD2; J gene: TRBJ2-5; CDR3 DNA: TGTGCCAGCAGCTACGGGACTAGCCAAGAGACCCAGTACTTC; CDR3 protein: CASSYGTSQETQYF
clone size: -; V gene: TRBV7-2; D gene: -; J gene: TRBJ2-1; CDR3 DNA: TGTGCCAGCAGCGCGGGTCTGGGACACTACAATGAGCAGTTCTTC; CDR3 protein: CASSAGLGHYNEQFF
clone size: few; V gene: TRBV20-1; D gene: -; J gene: TRBJ2-7; CDR3 DNA: TGCAGTGCTAGTTCCACTACCTACGAGCAGTACTTC; CDR3 protein: CSASSTTYEQYF
clone size: few; V gene: TRBV20-1; D gene: -; J gene: TRBJ2-7; CDR3 DNA: TGCAGTGCTAGAGACGTGGACAGCAAAACCTCCTACGAGCAGTACTTC; CDR3 protein: CSARDVDSKTSYEQYF
clone size: many; V gene: TRBV19; D gene: -; J gene: TRBJ1-1; CDR3 DNA: TGTGCCAGTAGTATCGGAAGGGAGAACACTGAAGCTTTCTTT; CDR3 protein: CASSIGRENTEAFF
clone size: few; V gene: TRBV7-8; D gene: -; J gene: TRBJ1-5; CDR3 DNA: TGTGCCAGCAGCCTGGGGCAGGGTTGGCAGCCCCAGCATTTT; CDR3 protein: CASSLGQGWQPQHF
clone size: -; V gene: TRBV11-3; D gene: -; J gene: TRBJ2-6; CDR3 DNA: -; CDR3 protein: CASSTSAGSGANVLTF
clone size: -; V gene: TRBV5-1; D gene: -; J gene: TRBJ1-3; CDR3 DNA: TGCGCCAGCAGGACAGACACTCCGGGAAACACCATATATTTT; CDR3 protein: CASRTDTPGNTIYF
clone size: many; V gene: TRBV29-1; D gene: -; J gene: TRBJ2-3; CDR3 DNA: TGCAGCGGACACAGCCACACAGATACGCAGTATTTT; CDR3 protein: CSGHSHTDTQYF
clone size: few; V gene: TRBV4-1; D gene: -; J gene: TRBJ2-4; CDR3 DNA: TGCGCCAGCAGCCAGGGCTTCCGGGACACGTTGAACATTCAGTACTTC; CDR3 protein: CASSQGFRDTLNIQYF
clone size: -; V gene: TRBV7-8; D gene: TRBD2; J gene: TRBJ2-7; CDR3 DNA: TGTGCCAGCAGCCCTCGGACTAGCGGGAGCCAAAAGTACGATCAGTACTTC; CDR3 protein: CASSPRTSGSQKYDQYF
clone size: -; V gene: TRBV28; D gene: -; J gene: TRBJ2-2; CDR3 DNA: TGTGCCAGCACCCAAGCCTACACCGGGGAGCTGTTTTTT; CDR3 protein: CASTQAYTGELFF
clone size: -; V gene: TRBV20-1; D gene: TRBD1; J gene: TRBJ2-5; CDR3 DNA: TGCAGTGCTCGCAAGACAGGGGGCAGCGAGACCCAGTACTTC; CDR3 protein: CSARKTGGSETQYF
clone size: -; V gene: TRBV20-1; D gene: -; J gene: TRBJ1-1; CDR3 DNA: TGCAGTGCTAGACCAGTCAACACTGAAGCTTTCTTT; CDR3 protein: CSARPVNTEAFF
clone size: -; V gene: TRBV6-1; D gene: -; J gene: TRBJ2-5; CDR3 DNA: TGTGCCACCCTAGTTCCCAGGGGGGTGACCCAGTACTTC; CDR3 protein: CATLVPRGVTQYF